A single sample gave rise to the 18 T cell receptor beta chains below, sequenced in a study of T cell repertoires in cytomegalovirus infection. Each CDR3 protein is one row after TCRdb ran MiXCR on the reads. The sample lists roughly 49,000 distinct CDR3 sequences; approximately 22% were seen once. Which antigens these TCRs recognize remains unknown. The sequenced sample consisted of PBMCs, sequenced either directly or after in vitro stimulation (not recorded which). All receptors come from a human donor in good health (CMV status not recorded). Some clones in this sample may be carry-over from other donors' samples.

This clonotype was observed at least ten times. The CDR3 reads CASSLVGSYSGNTIYF. In DNA form, the CDR3 reads TGTGCCAGCAGCTTGGTGGGCTCATACTCTGGAAACACCATATATTTT. The chain uses TRBV7-2 and TRBJ1-3, with unresolved D. Trimming removed 3 bases at V and 0 bases at J, with 12 bases between. CDR3 length equals 16 residues. Germline lookup yields CDR1 SGHTA and CDR2 FQGNSA. Based on the CDR3 plus reference TRBV7-2 and TRBJ1-3, the full variable domain is GAGVSQSPSNKVTEKGKDVELRCDPISGHTALYWYRQSLGQGLEFLIYFQGNSAPDKSGLPSDRFSAERTGGSVSTLTIQRTQQEDSAVYLCASSLVGSYSGNTIYFGEGSWLTVV.

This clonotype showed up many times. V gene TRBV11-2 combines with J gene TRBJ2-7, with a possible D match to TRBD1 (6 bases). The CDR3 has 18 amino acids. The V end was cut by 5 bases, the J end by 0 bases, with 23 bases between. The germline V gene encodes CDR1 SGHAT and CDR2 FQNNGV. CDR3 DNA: TGTGCCAGCAGCGTAACCAGTGACCCGGGACAAACCTCCTACGAGCAGTACTTC. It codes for CASSVTSDPGQTSYEQYF. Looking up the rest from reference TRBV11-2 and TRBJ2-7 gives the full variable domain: EAGVAQSPRYKIIEKRQSVAFWCNPISGHATLYWYQQILGQGPKLLIQFQNNGVVDDSQLPKDRFSAERLKGVDSTLKIQPAKLEDSAVYLCASSVTSDPGQTSYEQYFGPGTRLTVT.

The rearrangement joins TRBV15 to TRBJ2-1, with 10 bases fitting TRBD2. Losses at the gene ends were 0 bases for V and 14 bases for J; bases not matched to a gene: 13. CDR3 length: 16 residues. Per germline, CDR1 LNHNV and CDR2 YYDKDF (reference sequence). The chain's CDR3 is CATSRDEGTSASDEFF. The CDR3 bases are TGTGCCACCAGCAGAGATGAGGGGACTAGCGCCTCGGACGAGTTCTTC.

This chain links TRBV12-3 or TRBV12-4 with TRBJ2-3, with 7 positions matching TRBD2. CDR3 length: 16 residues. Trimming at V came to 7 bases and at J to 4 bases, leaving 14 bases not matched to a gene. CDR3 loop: CASTLGGDFRADTQYF. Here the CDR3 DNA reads TGTGCCAGCACCCTGGGAGGGGACTTCAGGGCAGATACGCAGTATTTT.

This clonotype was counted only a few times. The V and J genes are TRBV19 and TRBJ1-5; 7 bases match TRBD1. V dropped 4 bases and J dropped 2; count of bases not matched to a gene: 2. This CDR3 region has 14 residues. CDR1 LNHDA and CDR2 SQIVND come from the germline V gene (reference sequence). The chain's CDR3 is CASSNTGGNQPQHF. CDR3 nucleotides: TGTGCCAGTAGTAATACAGGGGGCAATCAGCCCCAGCATTTT.

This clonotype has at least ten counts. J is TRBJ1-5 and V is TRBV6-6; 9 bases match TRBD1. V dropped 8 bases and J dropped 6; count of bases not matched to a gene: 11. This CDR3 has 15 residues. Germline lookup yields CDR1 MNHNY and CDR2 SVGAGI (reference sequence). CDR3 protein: CASGTVGQGRQPQHF. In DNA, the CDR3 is TGTGCCAGCGGGACCGTGGGACAGGGACGTCAGCCCCAGCATTTT.

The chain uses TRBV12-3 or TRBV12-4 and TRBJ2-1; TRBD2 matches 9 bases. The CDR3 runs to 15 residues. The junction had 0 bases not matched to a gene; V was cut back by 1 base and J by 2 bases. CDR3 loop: CASSLGGGAYNEQFF. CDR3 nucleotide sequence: TGTGCCAGCAGTTTAGGCGGGGGGGCCTACAATGAGCAGTTCTTC.

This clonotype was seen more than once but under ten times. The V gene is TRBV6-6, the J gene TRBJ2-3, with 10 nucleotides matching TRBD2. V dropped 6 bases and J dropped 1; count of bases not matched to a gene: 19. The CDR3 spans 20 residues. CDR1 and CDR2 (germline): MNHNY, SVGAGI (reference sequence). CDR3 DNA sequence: TGTGCCAGCAGCCCGCGGGGTAGCGGGAGGTCCTCCCAAGGCACAGATACGCAGTATTTT. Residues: CASSPRGSGRSSQGTDTQYF.

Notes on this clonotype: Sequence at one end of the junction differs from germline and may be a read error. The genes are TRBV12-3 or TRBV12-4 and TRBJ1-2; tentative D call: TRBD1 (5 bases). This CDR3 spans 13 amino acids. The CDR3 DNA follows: TGTGCCGGCAGCCCAGGGCGCGACTATGGCTACACCTTC. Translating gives CAGSPGRDYGYTF.

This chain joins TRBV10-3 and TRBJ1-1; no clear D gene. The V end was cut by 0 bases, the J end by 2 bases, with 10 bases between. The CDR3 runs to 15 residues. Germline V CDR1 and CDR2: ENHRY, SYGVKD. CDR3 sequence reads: CAISESTGDNTEAFF. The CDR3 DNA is TGTGCCATCAGTGAGTCAACCGGGGATAACACTGAAGCTTTCTTT.

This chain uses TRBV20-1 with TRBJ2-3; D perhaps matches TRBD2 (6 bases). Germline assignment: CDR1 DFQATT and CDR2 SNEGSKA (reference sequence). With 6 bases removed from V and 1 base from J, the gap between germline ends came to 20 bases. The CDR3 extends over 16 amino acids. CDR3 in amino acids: CSALGRKEGGTDTQYF. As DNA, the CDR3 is TGCAGTGCCCTGGGGCGCAAGGAGGGTGGCACAGATACGCAGTATTTT.

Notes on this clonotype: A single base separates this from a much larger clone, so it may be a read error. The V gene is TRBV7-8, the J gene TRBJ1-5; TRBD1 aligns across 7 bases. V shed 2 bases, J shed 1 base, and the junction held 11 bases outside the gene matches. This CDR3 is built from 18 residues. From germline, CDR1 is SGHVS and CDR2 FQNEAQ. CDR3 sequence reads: CASSLRGRGWVSNQPQHF. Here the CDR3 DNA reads TGTGCCAGCAGCTTAAGGGGCAGGGGGTGGGTGAGCAATCAGCCCCAGCATTTT.

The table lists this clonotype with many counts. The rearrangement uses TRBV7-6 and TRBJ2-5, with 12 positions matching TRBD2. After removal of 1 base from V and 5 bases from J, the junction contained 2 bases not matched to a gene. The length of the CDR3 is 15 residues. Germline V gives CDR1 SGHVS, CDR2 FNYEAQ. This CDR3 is CASSLGTSGRETQYF. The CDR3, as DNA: TGTGCCAGCAGCTTAGGCACTAGCGGGAGGGAGACCCAGTACTTC. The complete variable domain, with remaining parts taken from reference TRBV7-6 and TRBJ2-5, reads GAGVSQSPRYKVTKRGQDVALRCDPISGHVSLYWYRQALGQGPEFLTYFNYEAQQDKSGLPNDRFSAERPEGSISTLTIQRTEQRDSAMYRCASSLGTSGRETQYFGPGTRLLVL.

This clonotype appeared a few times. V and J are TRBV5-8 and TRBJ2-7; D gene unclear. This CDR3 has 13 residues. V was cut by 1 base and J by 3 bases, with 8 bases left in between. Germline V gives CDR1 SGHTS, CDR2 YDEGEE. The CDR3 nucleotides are TGTGCCAGCAGCTTGATGCAGGTCTACGAGCAGTACTTC. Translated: CASSLMQVYEQYF.

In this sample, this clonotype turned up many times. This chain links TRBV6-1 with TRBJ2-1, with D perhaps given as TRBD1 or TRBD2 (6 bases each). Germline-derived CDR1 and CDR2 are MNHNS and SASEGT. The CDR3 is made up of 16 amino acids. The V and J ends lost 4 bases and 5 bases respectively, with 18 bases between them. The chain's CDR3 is CASSGLTRGGNNEQFF. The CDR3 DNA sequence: TGTGCCAGCAGTGGCCTCACGAGAGGGGGGAACAATGAGCAGTTCTTC.

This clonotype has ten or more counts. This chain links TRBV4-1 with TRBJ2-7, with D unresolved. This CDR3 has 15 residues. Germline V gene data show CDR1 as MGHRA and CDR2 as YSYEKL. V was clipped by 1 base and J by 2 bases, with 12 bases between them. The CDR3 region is CASSQVGMSPYEQYF. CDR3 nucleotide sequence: TGCGCCAGCAGCCAAGTTGGAATGAGCCCCTACGAGCAGTACTTC.

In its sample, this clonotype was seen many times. CDR3 in DNA: TGTGCCAGCAGCTTAGTATTCGGGACAGGGGGCTCCTACAATGAGCAGTTCTTC. This gives the protein CASSLVFGTGGSYNEQFF. The chain employs TRBV11-2 and TRBJ2-1, with 11 bases that match TRBD1. V lost 1 base, J lost 0 bases, and 5 bases stayed unmatched. CDR1 and CDR2 from the germline V gene are SGHAT and FQNNGV. This CDR3 contains 18 residues.

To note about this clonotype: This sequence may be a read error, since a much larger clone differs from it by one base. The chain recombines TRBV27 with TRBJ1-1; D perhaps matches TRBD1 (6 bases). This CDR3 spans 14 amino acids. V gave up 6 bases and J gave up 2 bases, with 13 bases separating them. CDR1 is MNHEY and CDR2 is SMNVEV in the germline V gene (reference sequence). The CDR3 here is CASRGPGANTEAFF. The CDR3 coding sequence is TGTGCCAGCAGGGGACCGGGGGCCAACACTGAAGCTTTCTTT.